This TCR beta chain was sequenced in a study of cytomegalovirus exposure and HLA in healthy donors. Whole-study context: Drawn from HLA-typed donors, 80 million to 100 million unique TCRs were held in an early data release. Most donors, around 81% of more than 300 genotyped, fell in the Caucasian-associated ancestry cluster.

Primers: 60 Vbeta forward and 13 Jbeta reverse. The repertoire was sequenced with immunoSEQ multiplex PCR; TCRdb's copy has only in-frame clones and lacks some. The repertoire holds about 43,000 clones, with 64% as singletons. Germline V gives CDR1 MGHRA, CDR2 YSYEKL. The CDR3 covers 14 residues. With 1 base removed from V and 5 bases from J, the gap between germline ends came to 9 bases. The sequence was collected from a human donor in good health. This rearrangement joins TRBV4-1 to TRBJ2-1, with D possibly matching TRBD2 (6 bases). The sequenced sample was PBMCs. CDR3 DNA sequence: TGCGCCAGCAGCCAAGGGGACTCTAACAATGAGCAGTTCTTC. Translated: CASSQGDSNNEQFF.